Listed below are T cell receptor beta chains from one sample, sequenced in a study of cytotoxic CD8 clonotypes in ibrutinib-treated CLL. Measured with immunoSEQ multiplex PCR; TCRdb has only the in-frame clones, and not every one. The sample yields 30,000 to 40,000 clones, about 70% seen once. Material: PBMCs, obtained at disease progression, from a patient treated with ibrutinib. These receptors all come from a human donor with chronic lymphocytic leukemia. Both conserved end residues are part of each CDR3. The D gene is left open where the match is weak. Only some rows state a clone size, as once, few, many or a class for expanded clones.

J	size	V	D	DNA	CDR3
TRBJ1-6	-	TRBV7-3	TRBD1	TGTGCCAGCAGCACGGGACAGGGAAATTCACCCCTCCACTTT	CASSTGQGNSPLHF
TRBJ1-1	-	TRBV11-2	-	TGTGCCAGCGCGGACGTCTGGAACACTGAAGCTTTCTTT	CASADVWNTEAFF
TRBJ2-7	few	TRBV5-4	-	TGTGCCAGCAGCTTGGGGGTTTACGAGCAGTACTTC	CASSLGVYEQYF
TRBJ1-4	-	TRBV27	-	TGTGCCAGCAGTGCCGGAGATGAAAAACTGTTTTTT	CASSAGDEKLFF
TRBJ1-2	-	TRBV7-9	-	TGTGCCAGCAGCTCCTCGCCGTTACACTATGGCTACACCTTC	CASSSSPLHYGYTF
TRBJ2-7	once	TRBV7-8	-	TGTGCCAGCAGCTTAGTGGCCTACGAGCAGTACTTC	CASSLVAYEQYF
TRBJ1-2	-	TRBV13	-	TGTGCCAGCAGCCACGGCTTAGGCCCTAACTATGGCTACACCTTC	CASSHGLGPNYGYTF
TRBJ2-5	-	TRBV5-1	TRBD2	TGCGCCAGCAGCAGCGGGGGGTCGATGGAGACCCAGTACTTC	CASSSGGSMETQYF
TRBJ2-2	few	TRBV9	-	TGTGCCAGCAGCGTAGGGGGACTGAACACCGGGGAGCTGTTTTTT	CASSVGGLNTGELFF
TRBJ2-3	-	TRBV11-2	TRBD2	TGTGCCAGCAGCTTTGCTAGCGGGAGGGCAACGCAGTATTTT	CASSFASGRATQYF
TRBJ2-5	-	TRBV6-1	-	TGTGCCAGCAGTGAAAGCCAGGTGGGGACCCAGTACTTC	CASSESQVGTQYF
TRBJ2-5	-	TRBV5-1	-	TGCGCCAGCAGCCCCGGGCCCGTGTGGGCCCAGTACTTC	CASSPGPVWAQYF
TRBJ1-2	-	TRBV19	-	TGTGCCAGTTTTTATTATGGCTACACCTTC	CASFYYGYTF
TRBJ2-3	-	TRBV5-1	TRBD2	TGCGCCAGCAGCTCGGGGGGAGAGGGGCTCACAGATACGCAGTATTTT	CASSSGGEGLTDTQYF
TRBJ2-7	few	TRBV11-2	TRBD2	TGTGCCAGCAGCTTAGTGCTAGCGGGAGGTCGGTACGAGCAGTACTTC	CASSLVLAGGRYEQYF
TRBJ2-2	-	TRBV10-3	TRBD2	TGTGCCATCAGGGAGGGACTAGCGGGGGACACCGGGGAGCTGTTTTTT	CAIREGLAGDTGELFF
TRBJ2-6	-	TRBV25-1	TRBD1	TGTGCCAGCAGCCTAAGACAGGGGACAGGGGCCAACGTCCTGACTTTC	CASSLRQGTGANVLTF
TRBJ2-2	few	TRBV5-5	-	TGTGCCAGCGGAATTCGGAACGGGGAGCTGTTTTTT	CASGIRNGELFF
TRBJ2-7	-	TRBV6-5	-	TGTGCCAGCAGCCTGGGGTCGGGGACCTACGAGCAGTACTTC	CASSLGSGTYEQYF
TRBJ2-1	few	TRBV6-5	TRBD1	TGTGCCAGCAATCGACAGGGGCCCTACAATGAGCAGTTCTTC	CASNRQGPYNEQFF
TRBJ2-7	-	TRBV28	TRBD2	TGTGCCAGCAGTCCCCGGACTAGCGGGAGCTACGAGCAGTACTTC	CASSPRTSGSYEQYF
TRBJ1-1	-	TRBV6-5	-	TGTGCCAGCAGTTACTCGGCAGGGATACAGAACACTGAAGCTTTCTTT	CASSYSAGIQNTEAFF
TRBJ2-5	-	TRBV5-4	TRBD2	TGTGCCAGCAGTTTCACAGCGGGAGGGCCCCTAAGTGGCCAGTACTTC	CASSFTAGGPLSGQYF
TRBJ1-1	once	TRBV7-3	-	TGTGCCAGCAGCACGGGGGAAGCAGGTGCAGAAGCTTTCTTT	CASSTGEAGAEAFF
TRBJ2-3	-	TRBV6-1	TRBD2	TGTGCCAGCAGTGCTGGACTAGCCGAGATTCCAGCAGATACGCAGTATTTT	CASSAGLAEIPADTQYF
TRBJ1-4	once	TRBV4-2	-	TGTGCCAGCAGCCAAGATCTGGGCCCCCCCAAGGGTGAAAAACTGTTTTTT	CASSQDLGPPKGEKLFF
TRBJ1-2	-	TRBV7-6	-	TGTGCCAGCAGCTCGATGGACAGAAACTATGGCTACACCTTC	CASSSMDRNYGYTF
TRBJ2-3	few	TRBV1	-	TGCACCAGCAGCAGGACTAGCGGGAGGACCAGCACAGATACGCAGTATTTT	CTSSRTSGRTSTDTQYF
TRBJ2-7	once	TRBV6-1	TRBD2	TGTGCCAGCAGTGAATTACCGGGGAGGGGCGAGCAGTACTTC	CASSELPGRGEQYF
TRBJ1-2	-	TRBV19	-	TGTGCCAGTAGTATAGATCCCGGCGCGCTCGGTGGCTACACCTTC	CASSIDPGALGGYTF
TRBJ2-3	few	TRBV5-1	TRBD1	TGCGCCAGCAGCTTCCCGCGACAGGGGGCGACAGATACGCAGTATTTT	CASSFPRQGATDTQYF
TRBJ1-5	few	TRBV2	TRBD1	TGTGCCAGAGGGACAGGGGGCAATCAGCCCCAGCATTTT	CARGTGGNQPQHF
TRBJ2-5	-	TRBV30	-	TGTGCCTGGAGGAGTCGGGGCAGGGGAGGAGCAGAGACCCAGTACTTC	CAWRSRGRGGAETQYF
TRBJ1-1	-	TRBV19	-	TGTGCCAGTAAGCGTGCGACTGAAGCTTTCTTT	CASKRATEAFF
TRBJ2-7	-	TRBV9	-	TGTGCCAGCAGCTCAGAGGGGGGAGGGCAGTACTTC	CASSSEGGGQYF
TRBJ1-1	few	TRBV29-1	-	TGCAGCGTGGATCCCGCAGAGGTGGCTTTCTTT	CSVDPAEVAFF
TRBJ2-5	few	TRBV25-1	-	TGTGCCAGCAGTGACTCTGGACACCTCTTCCAAGAGACCCAGTACTTC	CASSDSGHLFQETQYF
TRBJ2-7	-	TRBV11-2	-	TGTGCCAGCGCCTTGTACAGGGCCTCCGAGCAGTACTTC	CASALYRASEQYF
TRBJ2-1	once	TRBV28	-	TGTGCCAGCAGTGGACCAGTCTCCTACAATGAGCAGTTCTTC	CASSGPVSYNEQFF
TRBJ1-1	-	TRBV5-1	TRBD1	TGCGCCAGCAGCTTGATTGGGGACAGGACTGAAGCTTTCTTT	CASSLIGDRTEAFF
TRBJ2-1	-	TRBV7-9	TRBD2	TGTGCCAGCAGCCAGACTAGCGGGGCATACAATGAGCAGTTCTTC	CASSQTSGAYNEQFF
TRBJ2-5	-	TRBV5-1	-	TGCGCCAGCAGCTCTGGACACCTTCAGTACTTC	CASSSGHLQYF
TRBJ2-3	-	TRBV19	TRBD2	TGTGCCAGTAGTCCTCAGGGACTAGCGGGCACAGATACGCAGTATTTT	CASSPQGLAGTDTQYF
TRBJ2-3	-	TRBV6-5	-	TGTGCCAGCAGTACGGCCTTGGAGGCGCAGTATTTT	CASSTALEAQYF